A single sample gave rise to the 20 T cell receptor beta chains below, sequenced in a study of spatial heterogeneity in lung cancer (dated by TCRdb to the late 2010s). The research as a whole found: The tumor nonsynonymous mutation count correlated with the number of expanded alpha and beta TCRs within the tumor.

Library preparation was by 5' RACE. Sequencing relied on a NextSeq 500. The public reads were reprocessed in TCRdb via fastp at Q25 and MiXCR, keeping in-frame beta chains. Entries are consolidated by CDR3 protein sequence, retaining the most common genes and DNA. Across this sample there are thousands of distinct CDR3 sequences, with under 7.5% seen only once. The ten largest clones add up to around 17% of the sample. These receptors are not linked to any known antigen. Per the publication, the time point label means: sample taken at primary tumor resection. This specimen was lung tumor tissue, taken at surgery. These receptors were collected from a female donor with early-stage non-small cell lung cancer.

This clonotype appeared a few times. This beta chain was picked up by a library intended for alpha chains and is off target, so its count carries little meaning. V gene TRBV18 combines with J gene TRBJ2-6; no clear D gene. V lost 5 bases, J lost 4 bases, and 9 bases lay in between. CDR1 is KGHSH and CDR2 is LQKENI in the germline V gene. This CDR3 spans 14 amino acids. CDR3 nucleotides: TGTGCCAGCTCATCTGGGTCCGGGGCCAACGTCCTGACTTTC. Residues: CASSSGSGANVLTF.

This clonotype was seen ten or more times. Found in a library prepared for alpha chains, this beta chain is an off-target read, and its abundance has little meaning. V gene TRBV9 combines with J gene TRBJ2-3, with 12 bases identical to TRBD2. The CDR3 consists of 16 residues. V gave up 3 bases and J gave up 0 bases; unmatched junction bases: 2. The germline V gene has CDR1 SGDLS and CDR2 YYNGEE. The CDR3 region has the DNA TGTGCCAGCAGCGGACTAGCGGGAGCTAGCACAGATACGCAGTATTTT. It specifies CASSGLAGASTDTQYF. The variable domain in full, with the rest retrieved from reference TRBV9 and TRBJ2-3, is DSGVTQTPKHLITATGQRVTLRCSPRSGDLSVYWYQQSLDQGLQFLIQYYNGEERAKGNILERFSAQQFPDLHSELNLSSLELGDSALYFCASSGLAGASTDTQYFGPGTRLTVL.

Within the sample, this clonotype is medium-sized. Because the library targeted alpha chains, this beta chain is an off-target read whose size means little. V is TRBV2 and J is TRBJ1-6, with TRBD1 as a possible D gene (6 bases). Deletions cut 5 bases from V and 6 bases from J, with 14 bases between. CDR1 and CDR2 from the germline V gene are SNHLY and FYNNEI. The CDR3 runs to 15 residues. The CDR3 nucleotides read TGTGCCAGCAGTCGACAGGTTGGGGGTAATTCACCCCTCCACTTT. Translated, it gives CASSRQVGGNSPLHF.

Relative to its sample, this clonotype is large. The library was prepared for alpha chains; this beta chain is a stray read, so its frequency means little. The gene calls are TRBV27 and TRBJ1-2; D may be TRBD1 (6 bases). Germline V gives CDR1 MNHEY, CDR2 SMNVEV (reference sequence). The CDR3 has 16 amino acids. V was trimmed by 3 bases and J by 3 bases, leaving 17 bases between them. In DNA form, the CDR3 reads TGTGCCAGCAGTTTCGGTCCCAATCCAGGGGACTATGGCTACACCTTC. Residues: CASSFGPNPGDYGYTF.

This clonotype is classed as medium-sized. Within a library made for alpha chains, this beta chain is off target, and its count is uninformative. The CDR3 loop is CSASPDSGANVLTF. In nucleotides, the CDR3 is TGCAGTGCTAGTCCCGACTCTGGGGCCAACGTCCTGACTTTC. The J gene is TRBJ2-6, the V gene TRBV20-1; no clear D gene. V lost 3 bases to trimming and J lost 0 bases, with 6 bases between them. Germline V gene sequence: CDR1 DFQATT, CDR2 SNEGSKA (reference sequence). The length of the CDR3 is 14 residues.

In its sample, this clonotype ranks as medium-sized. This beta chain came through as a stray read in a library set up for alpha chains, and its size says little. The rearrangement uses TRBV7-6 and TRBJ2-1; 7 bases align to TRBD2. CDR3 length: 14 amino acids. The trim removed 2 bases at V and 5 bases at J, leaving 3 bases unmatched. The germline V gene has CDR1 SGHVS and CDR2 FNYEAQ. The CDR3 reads CASSLRAGDNEQFF. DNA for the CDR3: TGTGCCAGCAGCTTAAGGGCGGGGGACAATGAGCAGTTCTTC.

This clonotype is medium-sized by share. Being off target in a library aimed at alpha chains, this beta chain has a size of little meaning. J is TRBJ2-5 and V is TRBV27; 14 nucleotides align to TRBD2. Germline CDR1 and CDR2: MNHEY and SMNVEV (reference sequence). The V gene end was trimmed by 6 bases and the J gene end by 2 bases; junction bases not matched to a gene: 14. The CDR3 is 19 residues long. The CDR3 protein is CASSNFRLAGGQFQETQYF. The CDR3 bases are TGTGCCAGCAGCAACTTTAGACTAGCGGGAGGGCAATTTCAAGAGACCCAGTACTTC.

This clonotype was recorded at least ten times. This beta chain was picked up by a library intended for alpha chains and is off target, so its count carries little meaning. The CDR3 coding sequence is TGTGCCATCAGTGAGGCGGCACGGACTGAAGCTTTCTTT. Translating it yields CAISEAARTEAFF. The chain carries TRBV10-3 and TRBJ1-1, with D hard to call. The V gene lost 2 bases and the J gene lost 5 bases, with 9 bases spanning the gap. This CDR3 has 13 residues. Germline-derived CDR1 and CDR2 are ENHRY and SYGVKD.

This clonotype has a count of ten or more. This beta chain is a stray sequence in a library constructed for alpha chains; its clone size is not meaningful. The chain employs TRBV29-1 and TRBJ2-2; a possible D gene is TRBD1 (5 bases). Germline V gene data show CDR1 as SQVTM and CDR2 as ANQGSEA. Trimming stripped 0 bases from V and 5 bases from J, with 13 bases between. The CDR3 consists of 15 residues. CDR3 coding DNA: TGCAGCGTTGAAGAGTGGGCAGGGCCAACCGGGGAGCTGTTTTTT. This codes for CSVEEWAGPTGELFF.

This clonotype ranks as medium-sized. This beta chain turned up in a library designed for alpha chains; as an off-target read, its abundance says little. The CDR3 reads CASSRTSGRRDEQYF. CDR3 DNA: TGTGCCAGCAGCCGGACTAGCGGGAGGCGGGACGAGCAGTACTTC. The chain combines TRBV3-1 with TRBJ2-7, with 14 bases lining up with TRBD2. The CDR3 totals 15 residues. CDR1 and CDR2 (germline): LGHDT, YNNKEL (reference sequence). Unmatched junction bases numbered 4, after V lost 4 bases and J lost 5 bases.

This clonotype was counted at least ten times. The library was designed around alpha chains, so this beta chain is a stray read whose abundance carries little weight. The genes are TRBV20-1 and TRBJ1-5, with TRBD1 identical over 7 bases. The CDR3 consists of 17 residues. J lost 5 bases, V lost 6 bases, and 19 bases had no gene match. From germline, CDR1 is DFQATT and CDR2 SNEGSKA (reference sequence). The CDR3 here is CSAYSDAGTVGDQPQHF. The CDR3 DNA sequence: TGCAGTGCATACTCCGACGCCGGGACAGTGGGGGATCAGCCCCAGCATTTT.

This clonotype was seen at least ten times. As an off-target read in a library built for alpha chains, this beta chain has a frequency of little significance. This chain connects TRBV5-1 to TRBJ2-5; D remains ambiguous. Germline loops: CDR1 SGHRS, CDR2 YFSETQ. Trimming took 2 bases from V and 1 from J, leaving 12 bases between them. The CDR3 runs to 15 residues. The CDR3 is CASSLAVQSQETQYF. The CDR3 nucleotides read TGCGCCAGCAGCTTAGCCGTACAGAGCCAAGAGACCCAGTACTTC.

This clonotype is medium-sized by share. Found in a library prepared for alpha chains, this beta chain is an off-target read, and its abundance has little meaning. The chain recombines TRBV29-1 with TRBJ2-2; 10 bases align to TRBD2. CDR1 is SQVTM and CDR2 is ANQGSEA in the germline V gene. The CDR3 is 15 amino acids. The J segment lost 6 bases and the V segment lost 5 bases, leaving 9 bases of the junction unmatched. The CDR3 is CSVPSGRGAPGELFF. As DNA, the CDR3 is TGCAGCGTTCCTAGCGGGAGAGGAGCCCCCGGGGAGCTGTTTTTT.

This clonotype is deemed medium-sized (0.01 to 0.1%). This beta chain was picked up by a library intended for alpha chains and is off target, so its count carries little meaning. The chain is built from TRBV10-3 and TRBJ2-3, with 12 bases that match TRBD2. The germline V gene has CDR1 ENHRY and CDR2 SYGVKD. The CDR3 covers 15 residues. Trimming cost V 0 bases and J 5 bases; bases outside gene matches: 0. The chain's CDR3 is CAISESGLAGDTQYF. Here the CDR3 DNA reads TGTGCCATCAGTGAGTCGGGACTAGCGGGAGATACGCAGTATTTT.

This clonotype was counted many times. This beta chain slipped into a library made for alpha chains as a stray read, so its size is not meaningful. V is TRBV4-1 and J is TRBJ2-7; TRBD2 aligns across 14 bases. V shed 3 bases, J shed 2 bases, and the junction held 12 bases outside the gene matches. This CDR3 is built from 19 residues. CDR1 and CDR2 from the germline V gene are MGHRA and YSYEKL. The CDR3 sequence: CASSQVPGTSGRGAYEQYF. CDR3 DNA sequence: TGCGCCAGCAGCCAGGTTCCGGGGACTAGCGGGAGAGGAGCCTACGAGCAGTACTTC.

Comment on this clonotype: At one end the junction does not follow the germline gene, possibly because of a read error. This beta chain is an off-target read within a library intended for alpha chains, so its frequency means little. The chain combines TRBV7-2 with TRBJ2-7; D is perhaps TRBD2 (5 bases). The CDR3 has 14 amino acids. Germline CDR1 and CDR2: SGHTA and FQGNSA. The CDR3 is CASSHGLRPYEQYF. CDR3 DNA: TGCGCCAGCAGCCACGGACTGCGACCCTACGAGCAGTACTTC.

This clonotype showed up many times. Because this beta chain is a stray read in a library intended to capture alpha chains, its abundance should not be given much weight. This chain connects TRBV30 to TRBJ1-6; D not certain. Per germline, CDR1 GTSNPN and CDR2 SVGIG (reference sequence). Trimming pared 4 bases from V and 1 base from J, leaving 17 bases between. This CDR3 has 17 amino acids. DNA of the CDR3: TGTGCCTGGATGGGAGGGCGAGGAGGATCCTATAATTCACCCCTCCACTTT. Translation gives CAWMGGRGGSYNSPLHF.

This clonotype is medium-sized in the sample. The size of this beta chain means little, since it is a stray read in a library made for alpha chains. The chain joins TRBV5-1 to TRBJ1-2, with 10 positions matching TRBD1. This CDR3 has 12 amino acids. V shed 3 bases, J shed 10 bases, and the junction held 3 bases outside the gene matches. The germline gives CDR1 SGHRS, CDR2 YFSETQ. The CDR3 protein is CASSWGTGDYTF. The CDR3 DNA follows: TGCGCCAGCAGCTGGGGGACAGGGGACTACACCTTC. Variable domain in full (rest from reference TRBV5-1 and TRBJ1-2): KAGVTQTPRYLIKTRGQQVTLSCSPISGHRSVSWYQQTPGQGLQFLFEYFSETQRNKGNFPGRFSGRQFSNSRSEMNVSTLELGDSALYLCASSWGTGDYTFGSGTRLTVV.

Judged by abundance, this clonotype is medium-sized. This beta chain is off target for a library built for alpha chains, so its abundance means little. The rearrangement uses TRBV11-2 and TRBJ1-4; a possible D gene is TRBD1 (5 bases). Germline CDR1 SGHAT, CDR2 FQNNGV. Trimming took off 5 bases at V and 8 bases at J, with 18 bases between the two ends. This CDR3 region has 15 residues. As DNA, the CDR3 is TGTGCCAGCAGCGGAAACACCGGGACCTTAGAAAAACTGTTTTTT. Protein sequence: CASSGNTGTLEKLFF.

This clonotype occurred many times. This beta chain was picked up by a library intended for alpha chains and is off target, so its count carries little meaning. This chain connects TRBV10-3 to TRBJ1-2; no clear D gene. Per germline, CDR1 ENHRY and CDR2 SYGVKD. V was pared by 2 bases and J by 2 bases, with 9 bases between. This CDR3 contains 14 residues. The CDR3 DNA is TGTGCCATCAGTGAGAGGCAGAGCAACTATGGCTACACCTTC. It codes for CAISERQSNYGYTF.